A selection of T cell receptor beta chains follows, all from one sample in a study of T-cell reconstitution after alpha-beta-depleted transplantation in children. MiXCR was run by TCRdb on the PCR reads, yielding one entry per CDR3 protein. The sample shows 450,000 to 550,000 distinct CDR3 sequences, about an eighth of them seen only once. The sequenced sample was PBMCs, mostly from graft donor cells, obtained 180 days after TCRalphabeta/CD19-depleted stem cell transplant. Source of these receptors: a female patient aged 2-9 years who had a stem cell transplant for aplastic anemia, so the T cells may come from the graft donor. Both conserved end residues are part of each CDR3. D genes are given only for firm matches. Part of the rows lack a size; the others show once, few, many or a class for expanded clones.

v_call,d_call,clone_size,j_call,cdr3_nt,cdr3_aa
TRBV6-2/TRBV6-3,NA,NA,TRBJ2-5,TGTGCCAGCAGCCATGGGACGTTCCAAGAGACCCAGTACTTC,CASSHGTFQETQYF
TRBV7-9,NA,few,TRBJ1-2,TGTGCCAGCAGCATACTAACACCTACCTATGGCTACACCTTC,CASSILTPTYGYTF
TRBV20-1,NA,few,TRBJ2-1,TGCAGTGCTAGCCGCGAGAGCTCCTACAATGAGCAGTTCTTC,CSASRESSYNEQFF
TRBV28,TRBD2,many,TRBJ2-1,TGTGCCAGCAGTTTCCCTCTAGCGGGGACAAACAATGAGCAGTTCTTC,CASSFPLAGTNNEQFF
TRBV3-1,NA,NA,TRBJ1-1,TGTGCCAGCAGCCCCTTAGGGGCAGAAGGCACTGAAGCTTTCTTT,CASSPLGAEGTEAFF
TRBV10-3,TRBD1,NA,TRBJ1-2,TGTGCCATGGGACAGGGGGATGGCTACACCTTC,CAMGQGDGYTF
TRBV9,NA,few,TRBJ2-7,TGTGCCAGACCAGGCGAGCAGTACTTC,CARPGEQYF
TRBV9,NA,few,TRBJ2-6,TGTGCCAGCAGCGTAGAGGGACCGGTGCTCTCTGGGGCCAACGTCCTGACTTTC,CASSVEGPVLSGANVLTF
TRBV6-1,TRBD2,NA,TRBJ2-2,TGTGCCAGCAACTCACTAGCGGGAGTGGTAAACACCGGGGAGCTGTTTTTT,CASNSLAGVVNTGELFF
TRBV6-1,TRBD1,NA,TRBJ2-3,TGTGCCAGCAGTGCTCAGGGGGCGCTAAGCACAGATACGCAGTATTTT,CASSAQGALSTDTQYF
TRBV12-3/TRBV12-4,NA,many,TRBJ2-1,TGTGCCAGCAGTTCCAGCCCGGCGGAGCAGTTCTTC,CASSSSPAEQFF
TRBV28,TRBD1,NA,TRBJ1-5,TGTGCCAGTAGGACAGGGTTGACACCCCAGCATTTT,CASRTGLTPQHF
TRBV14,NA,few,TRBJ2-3,TGTGCCAGCAGCCAAGAATCGAGCGAAGATACGCAGTATTTT,CASSQESSEDTQYF
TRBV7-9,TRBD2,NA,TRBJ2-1,TGTGCCAGCAGCCAACTAGCGGGAGCGGATGAGCAGTTCTTC,CASSQLAGADEQFF
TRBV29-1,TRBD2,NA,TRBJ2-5,TGCAGCGCAGAGGGACTAGCCTTACAAGAGACCCAGTACTTC,CSAEGLALQETQYF
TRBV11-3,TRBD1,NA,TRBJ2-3,TGTGCCAGCAGATACAGGGGGCCTAGCACAGATACGCAGTATTTT,CASRYRGPSTDTQYF
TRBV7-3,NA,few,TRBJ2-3,TGTGCCAGCAGCTCGACAGGAGGAGATACGCAGTATTTT,CASSSTGGDTQYF
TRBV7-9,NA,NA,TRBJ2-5,TGTGCCAGCAGCTTAGGTCTAGGGGGACGAGAGACCCAGTACTTC,CASSLGLGGRETQYF
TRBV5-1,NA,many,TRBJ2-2,TGCGCCAGCAGCTTGGGGCAGCCGAACACCGGGGAGCTGTTTTTT,CASSLGQPNTGELFF
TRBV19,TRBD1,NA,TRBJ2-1,TGTGCCAGTACCCCTACTCTGCCGGGACAGGCGAATGAGCAGTTCTTC,CASTPTLPGQANEQFF
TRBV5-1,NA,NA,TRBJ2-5,TGCGCCAGCAGCTTGTGTCCGACCCCCCAAGAGACCCAGTACTTC,CASSLCPTPQETQYF
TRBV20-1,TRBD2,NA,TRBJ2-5,TGCAGTGCTAGACCCCCCTCGGGGGGAGAGACCCAGTACTTC,CSARPPSGGETQYF
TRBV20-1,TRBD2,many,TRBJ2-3,TGCAGTGCTTCCCGAGCGGGGATCACAGATACGCAGTATTTT,CSASRAGITDTQYF
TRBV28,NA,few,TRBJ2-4,TGTGCCAGCAGTTTAGGAGGGGGCGCAATAGTCAAAAACATTCAGTACTTC,CASSLGGGAIVKNIQYF
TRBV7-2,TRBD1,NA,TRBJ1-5,TGTGCCAGCAGCCAGACAGGGGGTGCCAATCAGCCCCAGCATTTT,CASSQTGGANQPQHF
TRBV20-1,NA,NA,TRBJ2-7,TGCAGTGCTAGAGTCAGGGCTACCTACGAGCAGTACTTC,CSARVRATYEQYF
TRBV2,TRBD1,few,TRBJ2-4,TGTGCCAGCAGTACTCGGGACAGGGAAAACATTCAGTACTTC,CASSTRDRENIQYF
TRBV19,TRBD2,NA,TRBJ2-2,TGTGCCAGTATCCAACTAGCGGGGAACACCGGGGAGCTGTTTTTT,CASIQLAGNTGELFF
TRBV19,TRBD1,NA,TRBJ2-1,TGTGCCAGCGCCTTTGGACAGGTAAACAATGAGCAGTTCTTC,CASAFGQVNNEQFF
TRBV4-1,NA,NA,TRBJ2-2,TGCGCCAGCAGCCAAGATTATAGTGGGGACACCGGGGAGCTGTTTTTT,CASSQDYSGDTGELFF
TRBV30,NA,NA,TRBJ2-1,TGTGCCTGGAGTGGAGGCCATCAAGGGGGTAGCTCCTACAATGAGCAGTTCTTC,CAWSGGHQGGSSYNEQFF
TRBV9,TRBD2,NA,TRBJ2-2,TGTGCCAGCAGCGTAGGCGGGAGTCCGACCGGGGAGCTGTTTTTT,CASSVGGSPTGELFF
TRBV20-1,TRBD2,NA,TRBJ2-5,TGCAGTGCTTCACCATCCGTAGCGGGGGCAACTTGGACCCAGTACTTC,CSASPSVAGATWTQYF
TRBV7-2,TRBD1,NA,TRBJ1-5,TGTGCCAGCAGCTGGACAGGGATCAATCAGCCCCAGCATTTT,CASSWTGINQPQHF
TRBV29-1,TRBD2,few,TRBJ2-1,TGCAGCACAATTTCGCTAGCGGGAGTGGCGGATGAGCAGTTCTTC,CSTISLAGVADEQFF
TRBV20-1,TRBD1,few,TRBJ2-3,TGCAGTGCTAGTCGGGTTTGGACAGGGGGCATCGATACGCAGTATTTT,CSASRVWTGGIDTQYF
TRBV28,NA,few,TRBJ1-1,TGTGCCAGCAGTCTTTCGTGGGGCACTGAAGCTTTCTTT,CASSLSWGTEAFF
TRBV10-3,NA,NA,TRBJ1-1,TGTGCCATCAGTCCACAGGAGAACACTGAAGCTTTCTTT,CAISPQENTEAFF
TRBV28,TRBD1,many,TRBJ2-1,TGTGCCAGCAGTTTGGGGACAGTGTCCTACAATGAGCAGTTCTTC,CASSLGTVSYNEQFF
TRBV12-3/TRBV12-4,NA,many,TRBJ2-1,TGTGCCAGCAGTTTAGTGCGTCATATAGGAAAGCAGTTCTTC,CASSLVRHIGKQFF
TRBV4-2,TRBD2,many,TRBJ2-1,TGTGCCAGCAGTTCAACGCGACGCGGGAGGGCCTACAATGAGCAGTTCTTC,CASSSTRRGRAYNEQFF
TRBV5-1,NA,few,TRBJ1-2,TGCGCCAGCAGCTTGGAGAGCGGTCGCGGCTACACCTTC,CASSLESGRGYTF
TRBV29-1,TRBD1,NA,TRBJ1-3,TGCAGCGTCGCCGACAGGGTTGGCGGAAACACCATATATTTT,CSVADRVGGNTIYF
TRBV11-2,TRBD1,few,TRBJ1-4,TGTGCCAGCAGCTCGCCGGGACAGAGGGTTTTT,CASSSPGQRVF
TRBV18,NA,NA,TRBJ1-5,TGTGCCAGCTCACCAAGGGGGGACAATCAGCCCCAGCATTTT,CASSPRGDNQPQHF
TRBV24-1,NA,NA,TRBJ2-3,TGTGCCACCGAAGGAGGCACAGATACGCAGTATTTT,CATEGGTDTQYF
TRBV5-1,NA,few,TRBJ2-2,TGCGCCAGCAGCTTGGCCTTCCCCGGAGGGGAGCTGTTTTTT,CASSLAFPGGELFF
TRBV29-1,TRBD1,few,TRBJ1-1,TGCAGCGTTGAAGGACAGGGGGCTCGGGCTTTCTTT,CSVEGQGARAFF
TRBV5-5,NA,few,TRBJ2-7,TGTGCCAGCAGCTTGGTTGGCACGGTGGGGGAGCAGTACTTC,CASSLVGTVGEQYF